This T cell receptor beta chain was identified during a study of T cell repertoires in cytomegalovirus infection. TCRdb itself ran the reads through MiXCR, one entry per CDR3 protein. The table records 150,000 to 200,000 distinct CDR3 sequences, roughly 28% of them present only once. The CDR3 extends over 15 amino acids. Trimming took 6 bases from V and 1 from J; bases not matched to a gene: 6. CDR1 is SNHLY and CDR2 is FYNNEI in the germline V gene. The rearrangement joins TRBV2 to TRBJ2-5; TRBD2 aligns across 9 bases. What was sequenced was PBMCs. This receptor was taken from a human donor in good health (CMV status not recorded). Some clones in this sample may be carry-over from other donors' samples. CDR3 protein: CASRRLAASQETQYF. The CDR3 DNA reads as TGTGCCAGCAGGCGACTAGCGGCCTCCCAAGAGACCCAGTACTTC.